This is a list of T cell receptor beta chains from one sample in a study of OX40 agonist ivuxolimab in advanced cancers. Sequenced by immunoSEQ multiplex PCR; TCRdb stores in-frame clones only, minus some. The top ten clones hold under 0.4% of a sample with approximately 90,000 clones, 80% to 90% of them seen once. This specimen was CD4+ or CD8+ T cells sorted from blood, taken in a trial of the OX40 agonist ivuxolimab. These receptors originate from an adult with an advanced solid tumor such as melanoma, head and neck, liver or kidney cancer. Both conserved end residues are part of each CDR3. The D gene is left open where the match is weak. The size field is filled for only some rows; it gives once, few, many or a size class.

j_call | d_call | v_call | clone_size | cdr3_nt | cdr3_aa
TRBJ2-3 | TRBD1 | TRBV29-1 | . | TGCAGCTTGGGACAGGGGAGGTTTACAGATACGCAGTATTTT | CSLGQGRFTDTQYF
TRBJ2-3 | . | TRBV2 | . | TGTGCCAGCAACATAGGAGGTACAGATACGCAGTATTTT | CASNIGGTDTQYF
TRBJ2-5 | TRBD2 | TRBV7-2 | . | TGTGCCAGCAGCCTCCGAGGACTAGTGGAGACCCAGTACTTC | CASSLRGLVETQYF
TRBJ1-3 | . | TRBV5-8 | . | TGTGCCAGCAGCTTGGCGGGGGCTGGAAACACCATATATTTT | CASSLAGAGNTIYF
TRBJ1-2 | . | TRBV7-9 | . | TGTGCCAGCAGCTTACGGGGGAACTATGGCTACACCTTC | CASSLRGNYGYTF
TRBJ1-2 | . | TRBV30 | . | TGTGCCTGGAGTTTCGAGCCGGGGGGGAGCGTCTACACCTTC | CAWSFEPGGSVYTF
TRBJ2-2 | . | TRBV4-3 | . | TGCGCCAGCAGCCAAGGCGACATATACACCGGGGAGCTGTTTTTT | CASSQGDIYTGELFF
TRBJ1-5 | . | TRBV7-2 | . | TGTGCCAGCAGCTTAACCAGGGATAGGAATCAGCCCCAGCATTTT | CASSLTRDRNQPQHF
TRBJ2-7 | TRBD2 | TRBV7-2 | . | TGTGCCAGCAGCTTATCTGGATTAGCGGGGGCCTACGAGCAGTACTTC | CASSLSGLAGAYEQYF
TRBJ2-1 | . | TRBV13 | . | TGTGCCAGCAGCTACTTGCGGAAGGCGCAGGGAAGCTCCTACAATGAGCAGTTCTTC | CASSYLRKAQGSSYNEQFF
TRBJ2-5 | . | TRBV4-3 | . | TGCGCCAGCAGCCAAGCTTCGACTAGCCAGGGGGAGACCCAGTACTTC | CASSQASTSQGETQYF
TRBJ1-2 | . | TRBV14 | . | TGTGCCAGCAGCTACAAGACAGGCTACTATGGCTACACCTTC | CASSYKTGYYGYTF
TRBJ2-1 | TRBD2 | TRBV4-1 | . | TGCGCCAGCAGCCCGAGGATCGGCGGGAGGGACCGAGACAATGAGCAGTTCTTC | CASSPRIGGRDRDNEQFF
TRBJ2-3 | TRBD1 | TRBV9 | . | TGTGCCAGCAGCGTAGTAACCGGGACAGGTGTCGATACGCAGTATTTT | CASSVVTGTGVDTQYF
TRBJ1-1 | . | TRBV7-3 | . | TGTGCCAGCAGCCGGCAGGGTAGGAACACTGAAGCTTTCTTT | CASSRQGRNTEAFF
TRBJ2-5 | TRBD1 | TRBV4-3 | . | TGCGCCAGCAGCCAAGGGACAGGGGTTTGGGAGACCCAGTACTTC | CASSQGTGVWETQYF
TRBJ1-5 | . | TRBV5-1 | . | TGCGCCAGCAGCCTGACAGGACCCAATCAGCCCCAGCATTTT | CASSLTGPNQPQHF
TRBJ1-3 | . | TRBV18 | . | TGTGCCAGCTCACCAACCGGGGCCCGCCTGAGCTCTGGAAACACCATATATTTT | CASSPTGARLSSGNTIYF
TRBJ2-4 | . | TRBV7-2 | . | TGTGCCAGCAGCCCTAGCGGACCAGGGGAAAACATTCAGTACTTC | CASSPSGPGENIQYF
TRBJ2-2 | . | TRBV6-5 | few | TGTGCCAGCATGATCGGGGGAGCCACCGGGGAGCTGTTTTTT | CASMIGGATGELFF
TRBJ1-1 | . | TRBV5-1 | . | TGCGCCAGCAGTCGTAGTAACACTGAAGCTTTCTTT | CASSRSNTEAFF
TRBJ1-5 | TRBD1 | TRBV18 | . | TGTGCCAGCTCACCAGCCGGGACAGTCAATCAGCCCCAGCATTTT | CASSPAGTVNQPQHF